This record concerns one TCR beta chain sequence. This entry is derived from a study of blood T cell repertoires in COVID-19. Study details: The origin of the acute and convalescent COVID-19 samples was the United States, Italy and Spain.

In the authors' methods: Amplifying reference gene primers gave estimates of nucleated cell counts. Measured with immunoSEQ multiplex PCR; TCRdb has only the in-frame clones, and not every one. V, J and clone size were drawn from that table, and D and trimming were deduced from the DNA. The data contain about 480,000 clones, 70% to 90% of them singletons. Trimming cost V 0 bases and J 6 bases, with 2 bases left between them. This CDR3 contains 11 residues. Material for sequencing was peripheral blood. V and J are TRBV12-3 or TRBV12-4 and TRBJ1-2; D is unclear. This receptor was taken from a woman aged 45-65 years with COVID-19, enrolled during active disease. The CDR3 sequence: CASSLANGYTF. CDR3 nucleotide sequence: TGTGCCAGCAGTTTAGCTAATGGCTACACCTTC.